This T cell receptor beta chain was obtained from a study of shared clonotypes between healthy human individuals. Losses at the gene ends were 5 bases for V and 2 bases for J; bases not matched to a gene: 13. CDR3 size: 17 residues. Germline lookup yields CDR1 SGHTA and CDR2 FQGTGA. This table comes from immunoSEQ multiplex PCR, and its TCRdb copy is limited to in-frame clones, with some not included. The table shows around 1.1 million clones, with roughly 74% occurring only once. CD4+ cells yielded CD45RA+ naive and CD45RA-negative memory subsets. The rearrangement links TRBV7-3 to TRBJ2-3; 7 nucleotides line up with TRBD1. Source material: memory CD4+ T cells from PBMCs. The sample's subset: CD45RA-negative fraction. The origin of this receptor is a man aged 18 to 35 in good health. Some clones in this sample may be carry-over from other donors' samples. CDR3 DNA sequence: TGTGCCAGCAGCCCCGTGAAGGGGGCTACTTCCACAGATACGCAGTATTTT. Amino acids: CASSPVKGATSTDTQYF.